This T cell receptor beta chain was recovered during a study of cytomegalovirus exposure and HLA in healthy donors. Overall study findings and caveats: There was a cluster of highly shared sequence variants that was likely a sequencing artifact. The productive fraction for most TCR beta V segments was about 90% or about 30% in an earlier analysis.

This clone occurred a few times. Antigen specificity is unknown. Use of 60 Vbeta and 13 Jbeta primers characterized the PCR. The protocol was immunoSEQ multiplex PCR, while the TCRdb copy is restricted to in-frame clones and leaves out a portion. This repertoire shows over 40,000 clones, less than 75% found once; its top ten account for 6.3%. This CDR3 is built from 15 residues. The junction had 2 bases not matched to a gene; V was cut back by 4 bases and J by 0 bases. Looked up from germline, CDR1 is SGHNT and CDR2 is YYREEE (reference sequence). The rearrangement joins TRBV5-4 to TRBJ1-5, with 9 bases fitting TRBD1. Material for sequencing was PBMCs. The sequence came from a man aged 30-40 years in good health and CMV-seronegative. Written as DNA, the CDR3 is TGTGCCAGCAGCGGGACAGGGAATAGCAATCAGCCCCAGCATTTT. Amino acids: CASSGTGNSNQPQHF.